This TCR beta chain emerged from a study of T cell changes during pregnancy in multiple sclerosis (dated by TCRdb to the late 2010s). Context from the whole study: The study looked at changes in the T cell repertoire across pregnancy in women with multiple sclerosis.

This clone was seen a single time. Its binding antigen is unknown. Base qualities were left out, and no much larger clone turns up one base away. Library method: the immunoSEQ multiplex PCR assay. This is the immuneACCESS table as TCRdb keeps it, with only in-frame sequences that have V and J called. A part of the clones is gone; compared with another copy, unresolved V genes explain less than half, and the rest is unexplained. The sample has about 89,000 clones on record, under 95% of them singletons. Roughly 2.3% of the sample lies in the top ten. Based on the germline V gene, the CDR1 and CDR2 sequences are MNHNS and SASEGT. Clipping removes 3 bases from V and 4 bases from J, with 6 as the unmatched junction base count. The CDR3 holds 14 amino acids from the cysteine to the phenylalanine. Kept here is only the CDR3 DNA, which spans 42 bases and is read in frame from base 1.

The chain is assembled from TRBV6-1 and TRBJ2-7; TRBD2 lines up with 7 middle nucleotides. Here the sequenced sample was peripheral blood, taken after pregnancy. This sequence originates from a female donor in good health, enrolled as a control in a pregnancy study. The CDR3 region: CASSEGGGRYEQYF. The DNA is TGTGCCAGCAGTGAGGGGGGGGGAAGGTACGAGCAGTACTTC.